This TCR beta chain originates from a study of human T cells and chemical hapten exposure. For the study at large: Each patient's scalp received weekly diphenylcyclopropenone throughout the roughly 24-week study.

This clonotype has just a few counts. TCRdb used MiXCR to reprocess the RACE reads, holding one entry per CDR3 protein. The table has about 70,000 distinct CDR3 sequences, over 9.5% seen once. Looked up from germline, CDR1 is SGHNT and CDR2 is YYREEE (reference sequence). V lost 6 bases to trimming and J lost 6 bases, with 19 bases between them. CDR3 length equals 14 residues. As to time point: pre-sensitization, week 0. Regarding treatment: therapeutic diphenylcyclopropenone sensitization with weekly scalp DPC. V usage is TRBV5-4 and J usage is TRBJ2-7, with D perhaps assigned TRBD1 or TRBD2 (6 bases each). Source: whole blood, taken in connection with sensitization to the hapten diphenylcyclopropenone (DPC). The TCR sequence derives from a woman in her fifties or sixties with alopecia areata. Some clones in this sample may be carry-over from other donors' samples. This CDR3 reads CASTPGAEVSEQYF. The CDR3 DNA reads as TGTGCCAGCACCCCGGGGGCAGAGGTCAGCGAGCAGTACTTC. Based on the CDR3 plus reference TRBV5-4 and TRBJ2-7, the full variable domain is ETGVTQSPTHLIKTRGQQVTLRCSSQSGHNTVSWYQQALGQGPQFIFQYYREEENGRGNFPPRFSGLQFPNYSSELNVNALELDDSALYLCASTPGAEVSEQYFGPGTRLTVT.